This TCR beta chain was profiled in a study of response to subunit inactivated influenza vaccine (dated by TCRdb to between 2017 and 2018). For context, the study as a whole: To follow how T cells responded to a trivalent subunit inactivated influenza vaccine, the researchers relied on deep quantitative profiling of the T cell receptor repertoire.

About this clonotype itself: Its antigen is still unknown. No base qualities exist here, and no much larger clone lies one base off it.

The library was obtained by RT-PCR. TCRdb records Illumina HiSeq 2500 as the sequencer. TCRdb reran the public reads through fastp at Q25 and MiXCR, keeping productive beta chains. Rows with one shared CDR3 protein collapse into an entry with the most common genes and DNA. This sample gives about 610,000 distinct CDR3 sequences in total; about 14% of them show up just once. The top ten hold 11% of the sample. What the study reported, not specific to this receptor: The authors proposed that each seasonal influenza vaccination may bring in only a limited number of new T cells.

Reading from cysteine to phenylalanine, the CDR3 counts 13 amino acids. The sequence is cut down to CDR3 DNA, 39 bases in frame from base 1. Trimming costs V 2 bases and J 7 bases, and their ends lie 8 bases apart. Per the germline V gene (reference sequence), LGHDT is the CDR1 and YNNKEL is the CDR2. Here the sequenced sample was PBMCs from blood, taken about 11 days after vaccination. The chain employs TRBV3-1 and TRBJ1-4, with the D gene call left open. The receptor was derived from a man aged 45-65 years who received an inactivated influenza vaccine. Donor details come from another sample of the same person, matched by shared clones. The DNA sequence is given as TGTGCCAGCAGCCAAATTTATGGTGAAAAACTGTTTTTT. It encodes CASSQIYGEKLFF.